The subject of this entry is one T cell receptor (beta chain). Antigen unknown. The data originate from a study of T cell responses to AZD1222 COVID-19 vaccine. Notes on the study in general: Spike regions recognized by vaccine-associated CD4 TCRs spanned the protein, led by 160-218 and 743-854. Repertoire sampling occurred only after the peak T cell response.

CDR3 size: 17 residues. Germline-derived CDR1 and CDR2 are SGHDT and YYEEEE. V lost 4 bases to trimming and J lost 2 bases, with 21 bases between them. Only in-frame clones appear in the TCRdb table, and some are missing; sequencing was by immunoSEQ multiplex PCR. This table holds more than 100,000 clones, approximately 91% found once. The origin of this receptor is an adult in good health. The J gene is TRBJ1-2, the V gene TRBV5-6, with a tentative D call TRBD1 (5 bases). The specimen comprised peripheral blood, sampled on day 0 of AZD1222 vaccination. The CDR3 DNA is TGTGCCAGCAGCCAATCCAAGCTGCGGACACACAACTATGGCTACACCTTC. Protein: CASSQSKLRTHNYGYTF.